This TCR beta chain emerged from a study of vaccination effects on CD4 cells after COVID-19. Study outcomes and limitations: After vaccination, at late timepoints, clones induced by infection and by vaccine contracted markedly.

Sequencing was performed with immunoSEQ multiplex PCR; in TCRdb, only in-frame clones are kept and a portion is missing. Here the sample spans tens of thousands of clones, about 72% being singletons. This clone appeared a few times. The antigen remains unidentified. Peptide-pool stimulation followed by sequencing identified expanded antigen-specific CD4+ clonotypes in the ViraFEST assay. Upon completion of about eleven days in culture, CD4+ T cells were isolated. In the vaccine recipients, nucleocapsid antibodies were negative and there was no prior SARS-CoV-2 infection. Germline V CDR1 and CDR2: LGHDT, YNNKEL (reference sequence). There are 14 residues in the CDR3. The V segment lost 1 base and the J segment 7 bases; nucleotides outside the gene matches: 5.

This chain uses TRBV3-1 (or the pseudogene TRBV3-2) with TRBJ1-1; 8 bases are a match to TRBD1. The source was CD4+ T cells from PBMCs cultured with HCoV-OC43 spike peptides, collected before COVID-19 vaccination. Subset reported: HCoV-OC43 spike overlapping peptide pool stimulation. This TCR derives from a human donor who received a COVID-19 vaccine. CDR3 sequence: CASSQVAGGSEAFF. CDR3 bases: TGTGCCAGCAGCCAAGTCGCAGGGGGCAGTGAAGCTTTCTTT.